This is a list of T cell receptor beta chains from one sample in a study of shared clonotypes between healthy human individuals. Libraries were prepared by immunoSEQ multiplex PCR; TCRdb keeps only in-frame clonotypes and omits some of them. Here the sample spans about 600,000 clones, around three quarters being singletons. Input material: PBMCs. Receptors originate from a middle-aged woman in good health. Some clones in this sample may be carry-over from other donors' samples. Both conserved end residues are part of each CDR3. A D gene is named only where the DNA matches it firmly. Not every row has a clone size; where given, it reads once, few, many or a size class.

-,TRBV6-5,TRBJ2-7,TRBD1,CASRTGATYEQYF,TGTGCCAGCCGCACAGGGGCCACTTACGAGCAGTACTTC
-,TRBV19,TRBJ1-2,-,CATYRGLPNYGYTF,TGTGCCACCTACCGGGGATTGCCTAACTATGGCTACACCTTC
-,TRBV5-5,TRBJ2-7,TRBD1,CASSLRGQGEDEQYF,TGTGCCAGCAGCCTGAGGGGACAGGGGGAGGACGAGCAGTACTTC
-,TRBV13,TRBJ1-1,-,CASSIGTDTEAFF,TGTGCCAGCAGCATAGGGACCGACACTGAAGCTTTCTTT
-,TRBV29-1,TRBJ2-4,TRBD2,CSVAGGFENIQYF,TGCAGCGTTGCGGGGGGGTTCGAAAACATTCAGTACTTC
-,TRBV19,TRBJ2-1,-,CASSSGQINEQFF,TGTGCCAGTAGTTCCGGACAGATCAATGAGCAGTTCTTC
-,TRBV19,TRBJ2-3,TRBD2,CASSGGRGDTQYF,TGTGCCAGTAGTGGCGGGAGGGGAGATACGCAGTATTTT
-,TRBV2,TRBJ2-3,TRBD2,CASLLGLAGEADTQYF,TGTGCCAGCCTCCTCGGACTAGCGGGAGAGGCAGATACGCAGTATTTT
-,TRBV30,TRBJ2-3,-,CAWSPGFSDTQYF,TGTGCCTGGAGTCCAGGGTTTTCGGATACGCAGTATTTT
few,TRBV7-9,TRBJ2-4,-,CASSSSDRTETQYF,TGTGCCAGCAGCTCATCCGATCGAACGGAAACTCAGTACTTC
-,TRBV2,TRBJ2-7,TRBD2,CASSEVLAGPWQYF,TGTGCCAGCAGTGAAGTTCTAGCGGGGCCCTGGCAGTACTTC
-,TRBV6-6,TRBJ2-7,TRBD1,CASSYPERTGSYEQYF,TGTGCCAGCAGTTACCCGGAGCGGACAGGAAGCTACGAGCAGTACTTC